The sequence of this TCR beta chain was determined in a study of blood T cell repertoires in COVID-19. Study-wide background: Specimens from acute and convalescent COVID-19 originated in the United States, Italy and Spain. The analysed material was cDNA or gDNA that came from T cells, B-cell-depleted T cells, or PBMCs.

Using immunoSEQ multiplex PCR, the repertoire was profiled, and TCRdb retains in-frame clones only, with some absent. The sample consists of some 400,000 clones, 90% of them appearing once. Germline lookup yields CDR1 SGHTA and CDR2 FQGTGA. V lost 2 bases to trimming and J lost 1 base, with 9 bases between them. The CDR3 spans 15 residues. This receptor was identified in a man aged 18-30 years with active or convalescent COVID-19. The chain links TRBV7-3 to TRBJ1-3; D is uncertain. The sample comprised peripheral blood. In nucleotides, the CDR3 is TGTGCCAGCAGCTTATTAGGGAGGTCTGGAAACACCATATATTTT. Amino acids: CASSLLGRSGNTIYF.